These 20 T cell receptor beta chains were all obtained from the same sample, sequenced in a study of T-cell memory formation after mild COVID-19. TCRdb passed the 5' RACE reads through MiXCR, listing each CDR3 protein once. Of around 300,000 distinct CDR3 sequences in the sample, 10% to 15% are singletons; the top ten hold 20% to 25%. Material: PBMCs or a T cell subset sorted from them (not recorded which). The receptors shown here come from a man aged 18 to 30 who had mild COVID-19 (a few samples of this study predate the infection). Cell type and time point are not known.

This clonotype was detected only a few times. The chain carries TRBV10-2 and TRBJ2-5; 10 bases match TRBD1. The CDR3 consists of 15 residues. V dropped 10 bases and J dropped 5; count of bases not matched to a gene: 13. Germline V gene lookup returns CDR1 WSHSY and CDR2 SAAADI. Written as DNA, the CDR3 is TGCGCCACCAAGACCCGACAGGGGGCCTGGGAGACCCAGTACTTC. Its protein is CATKTRQGAWETQYF.

This clonotype turned up a few times. The chain employs TRBV7-9 and TRBJ1-4; maybe TRBD1 (6 bases). Germline V gene sequence: CDR1 SEHNR, CDR2 FQNEAQ (reference sequence). Trimming stripped 5 bases from V and 1 base from J, with 11 bases between. The CDR3 has 15 residues. The chain's CDR3 is CASSVTGRTNEKLFF. The CDR3 coding sequence is TGTGCCAGCAGCGTTACAGGGAGAACTAATGAAAAACTGTTTTTT.

The V and J genes are TRBV7-9 and TRBJ2-7; unclear D gene. This CDR3 contains 13 residues. Trimming cost V 8 bases and J 3 bases, with 14 bases left between them. CDR1 and CDR2 from the germline V gene are SEHNR and FQNEAQ (reference sequence). Here the CDR3 DNA reads TGTGCCAGCTCGGCAGTGACGCACTACGAGCAGTACTTC. Its protein product is CASSAVTHYEQYF. Drawing the rest from reference TRBV7-9 and TRBJ2-7, the complete variable domain is DTGVSQNPRHKITKRGQNVTFRCDPISEHNRLYWYRQTLGQGPEFLTYFQNEAQLEKSRLLSDRFSAERPKGSFSTLEIQRTEQGDSAMYLCASSAVTHYEQYFGPGTRLTVT.

The CDR3 sequence is CASSQFGAAQMNTEAFF. CDR3 DNA sequence: TGTGCCAGCAGCCAGTTCGGGGCAGCGCAAATGAACACTGAAGCTTTCTTT. This chain links TRBV14 with TRBJ1-1; perhaps TRBD1 as D (5 bases). V was trimmed by 3 bases and J by 0 bases, leaving 17 bases between them. The CDR3 covers 17 residues. Germline CDR1 reads SGHDN; CDR2 reads FVKESK.

The gene calls are TRBV7-2 and TRBJ1-1, with D perhaps matching TRBD1 (5 bases). There are 16 residues in the CDR3. The V gene lost 5 bases and the J gene lost 5 bases, with 21 bases spanning the gap. Germline V CDR1 and CDR2: SGHTA, FQGNSA. CDR3 coding DNA: TGTGCCAGCAGCCCCCCGGCAGGGAGGTATTCGACTGAAGCTTTCTTT. Translation gives CASSPPAGRYSTEAFF.

The sample holds a few counts of this clonotype. This rearrangement joins TRBV11-2 to TRBJ2-3; D may be TRBD2 (5 bases). This CDR3 has 14 residues. Germline CDR1 and CDR2: SGHAT and FQNNGV. Trimming removed 3 bases from V and 8 bases from J, with 15 bases in between. The CDR3 nucleotides read TGTGCCAGCAGCTTCTTGTCCGGGGAAGGTACGCAGTATTTT. Its translation: CASSFLSGEGTQYF.

This clonotype was counted only a few times. V and J are TRBV6-6 and TRBJ1-5; a possible D gene is TRBD1 (6 bases). The CDR3 runs 16 residues. Looked up from germline, CDR1 is MNHNY and CDR2 is SVGAGI (reference sequence). Trimming stripped 6 bases from V and 7 bases from J, with 22 bases between. The CDR3 nucleotides are TGTGCCAGCAGCTTCGAACCCCCAGGGGAAGGACAGCCCCAGCATTTT. Translating it yields CASSFEPPGEGQPQHF.

The chain employs TRBV12-3 or TRBV12-4 and TRBJ2-2, with 12 bases that match TRBD2. The CDR3 loop spans 15 amino acids. The ends lost 3 bases at V and 7 bases at J; junction bases unmatched: 3. The CDR3 bases are TGTGCCAGCAGTTTTACTAGCGGGGGGTTCGGGGAGCTGTTTTTT. Protein product: CASSFTSGGFGELFF.

The table lists this clonotype with many counts. The V gene is TRBV7-9, the J gene TRBJ2-6; TRBD1 might be the D (6 bases). CDR3 length: 14 residues. With 5 bases removed from V and 2 bases from J, the gap between germline ends came to 7 bases. CDR1 and CDR2 (germline): SEHNR, FQNEAQ (reference sequence). CDR3 sequence (DNA): TGTGCCAGCAGCCAGGGGACTGGGGCCAACGTCCTGACTTTC. Encoded protein: CASSQGTGANVLTF.

Only a few counts were recorded for this clonotype. The chain recombines TRBV7-9 with TRBJ2-3, with 7 bases matching TRBD2. The germline CDR1 and CDR2 sequences are SEHNR and FQNEAQ (reference sequence). The V segment lost 3 bases and the J segment 2 bases; nucleotides outside the gene matches: 5. The CDR3 consists of 15 residues. The CDR3: CASSFRLAFTDTQYF. CDR3 bases: TGTGCCAGCAGCTTCCGACTAGCCTTCACAGATACGCAGTATTTT. The full variable domain, with the rest looked up from reference TRBV7-9 and TRBJ2-3, is DTGVSQNPRHKITKRGQNVTFRCDPISEHNRLYWYRQTLGQGPEFLTYFQNEAQLEKSRLLSDRFSAERPKGSFSTLEIQRTEQGDSAMYLCASSFRLAFTDTQYFGPGTRLTVL.

In its sample, this clonotype was seen many times. The rearrangement uses TRBV18 and TRBJ2-1; D perhaps matches TRBD2 (5 bases). V was shortened by 3 bases and J by 10 bases, with 13 bases between the two germline ends. Germline CDR1 reads KGHSH; CDR2 reads LQKENI. This CDR3 is 13 amino acids long. In DNA, the CDR3 is TGTGCCAGCTCACCTCGATCCCCGGGGGAGCAGTTCTTC. Residues: CASSPRSPGEQFF.

This clonotype was seen once. The chain carries TRBV24-1 and TRBJ2-7; D uncertain. Germline CDR1 is KGHDR and CDR2 is SFDVKD. Between the trimmed V and J ends, which lost 2 bases and 0 bases, there was a span of 4 bases. The CDR3 consists of 13 residues. The CDR3 region is CATSDCLSYEQYF. The CDR3 nucleotides read TGTGCCACCAGTGATTGCCTCTCCTACGAGCAGTACTTC.

This clonotype was observed a handful of times. V gene TRBV10-2 combines with J gene TRBJ2-5; D gene ambiguous. The CDR3 runs to 13 residues. The germline V and J ends were trimmed by 4 bases and 1 base, with 7 bases remaining between them. Germline loops: CDR1 WSHSY, CDR2 SAAADI. CDR3 DNA sequence: TGCGCCAGCAGTGGAGACATCCAAGAGACCCAGTACTTC. It codes for CASSGDIQETQYF.

The chain uses TRBV6-5 and TRBJ2-3, with TRBD2 matching 12 bases. After removal of 6 bases from V and 5 bases from J, the junction contained 6 bases not matched to a gene. CDR1 is MNHEY and CDR2 is SVGAGI in the germline V gene. The CDR3 has 15 residues. The CDR3 reads CASRPLAGGQDTQYF. CDR3 sequence (DNA): TGTGCCAGCAGACCGCTAGCGGGGGGGCAAGATACGCAGTATTTT.

The sample holds a few counts of this clonotype. The chain employs TRBV12-3 or TRBV12-4 and TRBJ2-7, with 9 nucleotides matching TRBD1. V lost 8 bases, J lost 3 bases, and 11 bases stayed unmatched. This CDR3 is 15 amino acids long. CDR3 in amino acids: CASRLGGQGNYEQYF. For the CDR3, the DNA is TGTGCCAGCCGATTAGGGGGACAGGGAAACTACGAGCAGTACTTC.

This clonotype was seen a few times. The chain employs TRBV3-1 and TRBJ1-1, with D uncertain. V shed 4 bases and J shed 1 base, with 7 bases lying between them. This CDR3 is 13 amino acids long. The germline gives CDR1 LGHDT, CDR2 YNNKEL (reference sequence). The CDR3 bases are TGTGCCAGCAGCCCACCAGGGAACACTGAAGCTTTCTTT. Translated, it gives CASSPPGNTEAFF.

This clonotype was counted many times. At one end the junction does not follow the germline gene, possibly because of a read error. This chain connects TRBV5-1 to TRBJ2-5; D is ambiguous. Germline CDR1 is SGHRS and CDR2 is YFSETQ. This CDR3 region has 11 residues. As DNA, the CDR3 is TGTGCCAGCAGCTACCAAGAGACCCAGTACTTC. Its translation: CASSYQETQYF.

This chain links TRBV15 with TRBJ2-7; D unclear. The CDR3 has 14 residues. V was shortened by 3 bases and J by 0 bases, with 9 bases between the two germline ends. Per the germline V gene, CDR1 is LNHNV and CDR2 is YYDKDF (reference sequence). The CDR3 sequence is CATSRGYSSYEQYV. CDR3 DNA: TGTGCCACCAGCAGGGGTTACAGCTCCTACGAGCAGTACGTC.

This clonotype turned up a few times. The genes are TRBV11-2 and TRBJ2-2; 7 bases map to TRBD1. With V trimmed by 3 bases and J by 5 bases, 3 bases remained unmatched. The CDR3 loop spans 14 amino acids. Germline V lookup: CDR1 SGHAT, CDR2 FQNNGV. The CDR3 reads CASSFSTGTGELFF. The CDR3 DNA is TGTGCCAGCAGCTTCTCGACAGGGACCGGGGAGCTGTTTTTT. The full variable domain, with the rest looked up from reference TRBV11-2 and TRBJ2-2, is EAGVAQSPRYKIIEKRQSVAFWCNPISGHATLYWYQQILGQGPKLLIQFQNNGVVDDSQLPKDRFSAERLKGVDSTLKIQPAKLEDSAVYLCASSFSTGTGELFFGEGSRLTVL.

Only a few counts were recorded for this clonotype. The chain is built from TRBV29-1 and TRBJ2-1, with 7 bases identical to TRBD1. Germline CDR1 reads SQVTM; CDR2 reads ANQGSEA. The CDR3 extends over 13 amino acids. The J segment lost 4 bases and the V segment lost 4 bases, leaving 4 bases of the junction unmatched. CDR3 coding DNA: TGCAGCGTTGTCGGGGACAGATACAATGAGCAGTTCTTC. Its translation is CSVVGDRYNEQFF.